Below are 5 T cell receptor beta chains sequenced from a single sample in a study of blood T cell repertoires in COVID-19. The assay was immunoSEQ multiplex PCR, and TCRdb's table has in-frame clones only and misses some. Of a few hundred thousand clones listed, 65% to 90% are singletons. Sequenced sample: peripheral blood. The receptors were sampled from a human donor in a cohort sampled during active COVID-19.

The chain couples TRBV6-1 to TRBJ2-7; D call uncertain. Germline CDR1 and CDR2: MNHNS and SASEGT. This CDR3 comprises 12 residues. Trimming took off 1 base at V and 4 bases at J, with 5 bases between the two ends. CDR3 DNA sequence: TGTGCCAGCAGTGAAGGGCCATACGAGCAGTACTTC. The encoded protein is CASSEGPYEQYF.

The CDR3 here is CASSQGASGDSLSPEQFF. The DNA of the CDR3 is TGTGCCAGCAGCCAAGGCGCTAGCGGGGACTCTTTATCTCCTGAGCAGTTCTTC. The chain joins TRBV3-1 (or the pseudogene TRBV3-2) to TRBJ2-1; 9 nucleotides agree with TRBD2. V dropped 1 base and J dropped 9; count of bases not matched to a gene: 16. Germline assignment: CDR1 LGHDT and CDR2 YNNKEL (reference sequence). This CDR3 is 18 amino acids long.

The chain has TRBV11-3 and TRBJ2-3; D may be TRBD1 (5 bases). Trimming pared 8 bases from V and 6 bases from J, leaving 12 bases between. CDR3 size: 12 residues. Germline CDR1 and CDR2: SGHNT and YENEEA. CDR3 amino acids: CASGRGWDTQYF. The CDR3 nucleotides read TGTGCCAGCGGTAGGGGTTGGGATACGCAGTATTTT.

The chain is built from TRBV19 and TRBJ1-2; tentative D call: TRBD1 (6 bases). This CDR3 is 13 amino acids long. Germline V gene sequence: CDR1 LNHDA, CDR2 SQIVND (reference sequence). V dropped 9 bases and J dropped 5 bases, with 16 bases sitting between them. The DNA for the CDR3 is TGTGCCAGCGCTAAAACAGGGAAGTATGGCTACACCTTC. Translating it yields CASAKTGKYGYTF.

In its sample, this clone was seen once. The chain recombines TRBV7-9 with TRBJ1-2, with 10 positions matching TRBD1. Trimming at V came to 1 base and at J to 8 bases, leaving 1 base not matched to a gene. There are 13 residues in the CDR3. Germline V lookup: CDR1 SEHNR, CDR2 FQNEAQ (reference sequence). CDR3 DNA: TGTGCCAGCAGCTTAGAGGGACAGGGGGGCTACACCTTC. It yields the protein CASSLEGQGGYTF.